The T cell receptor (beta chain) under discussion was sequenced for a study of low-dose radiotherapy and immunotherapy resistance in tumors. Covering alpha and beta chains, TRAV- and TRBV-specific primers were used for the first-strand cDNA. TCR amplification used 20 to 25 PCR cycles, a constant-region primer and a V-primer adapter. TCRdb recomputed calls from the reads with MiXCR, one row per CDR3 protein. The sample carries 60,000 or so distinct CDR3 sequences, about 30% recorded once. The CDR3 consists of 16 residues. Trimming took 2 bases from V and 5 from J; bases not matched to a gene: 11. Per germline, CDR1 SGHNT and CDR2 YYREEE (reference sequence). As to time point: before trial treatment. Donors were dosed with nivolumab and ipilimumab; they also received aspirin, low-dose cyclophosphamide and low-dose radiotherapy.

This sequence joins TRBV5-4 and TRBJ2-7; 9 positions match TRBD1. The sample here was PBMCs, taken before treatment. The TCR originated in a male donor with rectosigmoid adenocarcinoma. The CDR3 loop is CASSFGRGTGPNEQYF. The CDR3 region has the DNA TGTGCCAGCAGCTTTGGCCGAGGGACAGGGCCCAACGAGCAGTACTTC.